Each of the 30 T cell receptor beta chains below was sequenced from the same sample in a study of T-cell memory formation after mild COVID-19. One entry per CDR3 protein results from TCRdb running MiXCR on the 5' RACE reads. The data hold more than 350,000 distinct CDR3 sequences, with approximately 15% observed a single time. Specimen: PBMCs or a T cell subset sorted from them (not recorded which). These receptors originate from a man younger than 35 who had mild COVID-19 (a few samples of this study predate the infection). Cell type and time point are not known.

In nucleotides, the CDR3 is TGTGCCAGCAGTGGGACGGTAGAATACGAGCAGTACGTC. Protein sequence: CASSGTVEYEQYV. The chain combines TRBV2 with TRBJ2-7, with unresolved D. Trimming took off 4 bases at V and 4 bases at J, with 11 bases between the two ends. CDR3 length equals 13 residues. Germline V gives CDR1 SNHLY, CDR2 FYNNEI.

The table lists this clonotype with many counts. The CDR3 DNA reads as TGTGCCAGCAGACCCGACAGTGACAACACTGAAGCTTTCTTT. Amino acid sequence: CASRPDSDNTEAFF. This sequence joins TRBV5-4 and TRBJ1-1; possible D gene TRBD1, 5 bases. The germline CDR1 and CDR2 sequences are SGHNT and YYREEE (reference sequence). V was trimmed by 5 bases and J by 2 bases, leaving 13 bases between them. This CDR3 is 14 amino acids long. Filled out from reference TRBV5-4 and TRBJ1-1, the complete variable domain reads ETGVTQSPTHLIKTRGQQVTLRCSSQSGHNTVSWYQQALGQGPQFIFQYYREEENGRGNFPPRFSGLQFPNYSSELNVNALELDDSALYLCASRPDSDNTEAFFGQGTRLTVV.

CDR3 region: CASSQAHINQPQHF. CDR3 DNA: TGCGCCAGCAGCCAAGCGCACATCAATCAGCCCCAGCATTTT. The chain joins TRBV4-3 to TRBJ1-5; D unclear. The CDR3 is made up of 14 amino acids. The germline V gene encodes CDR1 LGHNA and CDR2 YSLEER. Between the trimmed V and J ends, which lost 1 base and 3 bases, there was a span of 7 bases.

The rearrangement uses TRBV5-1 and TRBJ1-1; D is perhaps TRBD1 (5 bases). Trimming removed 0 bases at V and 4 bases at J, with 19 bases between. There are 17 residues in the CDR3. Germline CDR1 reads SGHRS; CDR2 reads YFSETQ. Here the CDR3 reads CASSLDPGNFGATEAFF. Here the CDR3 DNA reads TGCGCCAGCAGCTTGGACCCGGGAAACTTTGGGGCCACTGAAGCTTTCTTT.

This chain uses TRBV7-2 with TRBJ1-2; D gene uncertain. CDR3 length: 12 amino acids. CDR1 is SGHTA and CDR2 is FQGNSA in the germline V gene. The V and J ends lost 4 bases and 8 bases respectively, with 11 bases between them. The DNA of the CDR3 is TGTGCCAGCAGCTCACCGTGGAGGGGCTACACCTTC. Protein: CASSSPWRGYTF. The entire variable domain, with the rest obtained from reference TRBV7-2 and TRBJ1-2, is as follows: GAGVSQSPSNKVTEKGKDVELRCDPISGHTALYWYRQSLGQGLEFLIYFQGNSAPDKSGLPSDRFSAERTGGSVSTLTIQRTQQEDSAVYLCASSSPWRGYTFGSGTRLTVV.

V gene TRBV6-5 combines with J gene TRBJ2-5; no definite D call. CDR3 length: 15 amino acids. The germline gives CDR1 MNHEY, CDR2 SVGAGI. The ends were cut back, 5 bases at V and 5 bases at J, with 18 bases in the middle. The CDR3 loop is CASSPGQATRETQYF. The CDR3 nucleotides are TGTGCCAGCAGTCCCGGTCAGGCCACGAGGGAGACCCAGTACTTC.

This clonotype has a handful of counts. The rearrangement joins TRBV27 to TRBJ1-5, with D unresolved. The CDR3 has 13 amino acids. With 5 bases removed from V and 6 bases from J, the gap between germline ends came to 11 bases. CDR1 is MNHEY, CDR2 SMNVEV, per germline (reference sequence). The CDR3 loop is CASSPGPAQPQHF. In DNA form, the CDR3 reads TGTGCCAGCAGTCCAGGTCCCGCTCAGCCCCAGCATTTT.

The chain employs TRBV6-1 and TRBJ1-1, with D uncertain. Deletions cut 7 bases from V and 3 bases from J, with 15 bases between. The germline gives CDR1 MNHNS, CDR2 SASEGT. This CDR3 has 14 amino acids. CDR3 protein: CASTLPWRDTEAFF. DNA of the CDR3: TGTGCCAGCACCCTGCCCTGGAGGGACACTGAAGCTTTCTTT.

This clonotype has a handful of counts. The chain combines TRBV29-1 with TRBJ2-7; possibly TRBD1 for D (6 bases). CDR1 SQVTM and CDR2 ANQGSEA come from the germline V gene. The germline V and J ends were trimmed by 4 bases and 1 base, with 14 bases remaining between them. This CDR3 has 14 residues. The CDR3 reads CSVVWGRLSYEQYF. Here the CDR3 DNA reads TGCAGCGTTGTTTGGGGGCGTCTGTCCTACGAGCAGTACTTC.

The V call is TRBV11-2, the J call TRBJ1-2; 8 bases map to TRBD1. Germline-derived CDR1 and CDR2 are SGHAT and FQNNGV. The CDR3 is 14 residues long. J gave up 8 bases and V 0 bases, and 5 bases lay outside the gene matches. This CDR3 is CASSLEAGGSGYTF. The CDR3 DNA reads TGTGCCAGCAGCTTAGAGGCAGGGGGCAGCGGCTACACCTTC.

This clonotype was counted a few times. The V gene is TRBV7-3, the J gene TRBJ2-1, with D unresolved. CDR1 SGHTA and CDR2 FQGTGA come from the germline V gene. V lost 4 bases and J 12 bases, leaving 13 bases between the germline ends. The CDR3 consists of 12 residues. In nucleotides, the CDR3 is TGTGCCAGCAGCTCCCCCCGAGGCGGGCAGTTCTTC. It is translated as CASSSPRGGQFF.

The chain joins TRBV19 to TRBJ1-2; maybe TRBD1 (6 bases). The germline V and J ends were trimmed by 3 bases and 2 bases, with 10 bases remaining between them. CDR3 length: 14 residues. Germline CDR1 and CDR2: LNHDA and SQIVND (reference sequence). CDR3 amino acids: CASSIRTANYGYTF. The CDR3 DNA reads as TGTGCCAGTAGTATTAGGACAGCGAACTATGGCTACACCTTC. Based on the CDR3 plus reference TRBV19 and TRBJ1-2, the full variable domain is DGGITQSPKYLFRKEGQNVTLSCEQNLNHDAMYWYRQDPGQGLRLIYYSQIVNDFQKGDIAEGYSVSREKKESFPLTVTSAQKNPTAFYLCASSIRTANYGYTFGSGTRLTVV.

Turning to this clonotype: The germline gene is not matched at one end of the junction; a read error may be the cause. The chain has TRBV25-1 and TRBJ2-3; D perhaps matches TRBD2 (6 bases). From germline, CDR1 is MGHDK and CDR2 SYGVNS. The CDR3 covers 11 residues. CDR3: CASSESFGRHF. In nucleotides, the CDR3 is TGTGCCAGCAGTGAATCATTCGGGAGACATTTT.

The table lists this clonotype with a few counts. V gene TRBV7-2 combines with J gene TRBJ1-1; the D is unclear. This CDR3 contains 12 residues. With 1 base removed from V and 8 bases from J, the gap between germline ends came to 8 bases. Germline-derived CDR1 and CDR2 are SGHTA and FQGNSA. As DNA, the CDR3 is TGTGCCAGCAGCTTAGATGACGGCGAAGCTTTCTTT. Its translation is CASSLDDGEAFF. The full variable domain, with the rest looked up from reference TRBV7-2 and TRBJ1-1, is GAGVSQSPSNKVTEKGKDVELRCDPISGHTALYWYRQSLGQGLEFLIYFQGNSAPDKSGLPSDRFSAERTGGSVSTLTIQRTQQEDSAVYLCASSLDDGEAFFGQGTRLTVV.

This clonotype showed up just a few times. The chain uses TRBV12-3 or TRBV12-4 and TRBJ1-2; unclear D gene. Trimming left V 3 bases short and J 4 bases short, with 12 bases between. There are 14 residues in the CDR3. The CDR3 DNA sequence: TGTGCCAGCAGTTTTGACTGGGCTGGCTATGGCTACACCTTC. This codes for CASSFDWAGYGYTF.

This clonotype was found a few times. CDR3 DNA sequence: TGTGCCAGCAGCCCGTTGCAGGGTGTCTATGGCTACACCTTC. Its translation: CASSPLQGVYGYTF. V is TRBV7-6 and J is TRBJ1-2, with D possibly TRBD1 on 5 matching bases. CDR3 length: 14 amino acids. V was shortened by 5 bases and J by 4 bases, with 14 bases between the two germline ends. Germline assignment: CDR1 SGHVS and CDR2 FNYEAQ.

The chain uses TRBV28 and TRBJ2-7; D is unclear. Germline V gives CDR1 MDHEN, CDR2 SYDVKM. Trimming shortened V by 8 bases and J by 4 bases, and 18 bases separated the two germline ends. The CDR3 is 14 amino acids. CDR3 amino acids: CASQGHSARYEQYV. The CDR3 nucleotides read TGTGCCAGCCAAGGCCACTCGGCGCGGTACGAGCAGTACGTC.

The chain joins TRBV18 to TRBJ2-3, with no clear D. CDR3 length: 16 amino acids. The ends were cut back, 5 bases at V and 6 bases at J, with 21 bases in the middle. Germline values: CDR1 KGHSH, CDR2 LQKENI. The CDR3 is CASSKANQRAGDTQYF. CDR3 DNA: TGTGCCAGCTCAAAGGCTAATCAGCGAGCCGGGGATACGCAGTATTTT.

V gene TRBV12-3 or TRBV12-4 combines with J gene TRBJ1-1; possibly TRBD1 for D (5 bases). Trimming took off 4 bases at V and 10 bases at J, with 13 bases between the two ends. CDR3 length equals 12 residues. CDR3 amino acids: CASSSRGGGAFF. The CDR3 nucleotides read TGTGCCAGCAGTTCTCGGGGCGGTGGAGCTTTCTTT.

The gene calls are TRBV28 and TRBJ2-7; a possible D gene is TRBD2 (6 bases). CDR1 is MDHEN and CDR2 is SYDVKM in the germline V gene. CDR3 length equals 13 residues. Trimming removed 4 bases at V and 3 bases at J, with 10 bases between. The CDR3 bases are TGTGCCAGCAGTTCCCCGGGGGTCTACGAGCAGTACGTC. This translates into CASSSPGVYEQYV.

This clonotype was seen a few times. V and J are TRBV7-9 and TRBJ2-4; TRBD1 agrees at 8 bases. This CDR3 is built from 16 residues. V shed 1 base and J 1 base; nucleotides not matched to a gene: 3. Germline V gene data show CDR1 as SEHNR and CDR2 as FQNEAQ (reference sequence). The CDR3 spells CASSLETGVAKNIQYF. The CDR3 DNA reads TGTGCCAGCAGCTTAGAGACAGGGGTCGCCAAAAACATTCAGTACTTC.

This clonotype was detected only a few times. The chain has TRBV6-5 and TRBJ2-7; D gene uncertain. The V gene's germline CDR1 is MNHEY and CDR2 SVGAGI. The CDR3 covers 13 residues. Trimming pared 6 bases from V and 3 bases from J, leaving 12 bases between. For the CDR3, the DNA is TGTGCCAGCAGATCCCAGGAGAACTACGAGCAGTACGTC. Its protein product is CASRSQENYEQYV.

This clonotype occurred a few times. J is TRBJ2-5 and V is TRBV12-3 or TRBV12-4; 7 nucleotides agree with TRBD2. CDR3 length equals 13 residues. V shed 8 bases, J shed 3 bases, and the junction held 6 bases outside the gene matches. CDR3 sequence: CASWGGGEETQYF. CDR3 coding DNA: TGTGCCAGCTGGGGTGGGGGGGAAGAGACCCAGTACTTC.

The V and J genes are TRBV4-2 and TRBJ1-1; tentatively, D is TRBD1 (6 bases). Germline V CDR1 and CDR2: LGHNA, YNFKEQ. V lost 4 bases, J lost 1 base, and 13 bases lay in between. The CDR3 contains 15 residues. The CDR3 protein is CASSPGLGANTEAFF. In nucleotides, the CDR3 is TGTGCCAGCAGCCCCGGCCTGGGGGCGAACACTGAAGCTTTCTTT.

The chain uses TRBV7-2 and TRBJ2-1; 14 nucleotides line up with TRBD2. Germline V CDR1 and CDR2: SGHTA, FQGNSA. CDR3 length: 16 amino acids. The V gene end was trimmed by 6 bases and the J gene end by 8 bases; junction bases not matched to a gene: 9. Written as DNA, the CDR3 is TGTGCCAGCAGTTCCCCTAGACTAGCGGGGGGGTATGAGCAGTTCTTC. Amino acids: CASSSPRLAGGYEQFF.

This clonotype was seen a handful of times. J is TRBJ2-1 and V is TRBV7-9; possible D gene TRBD2, 6 bases. Germline CDR1 reads SEHNR; CDR2 reads FQNEAQ (reference sequence). V was clipped by 3 bases and J by 7 bases, with 13 bases between them. The CDR3 extends over 14 amino acids. The CDR3 is CASSFTGDSNEQFF. The DNA of the CDR3 is TGTGCCAGCAGCTTTACCGGGGACTCGAATGAGCAGTTCTTC.

The chain uses TRBV29-1 and TRBJ2-3; TRBD2 matches at 10 bases. Trimming cost V 0 bases and J 4 bases; bases outside gene matches: 10. Germline CDR1 and CDR2: SQVTM and ANQGSEA. The CDR3 extends over 17 amino acids. CDR3 DNA: TGCAGCGTTGAAGATTGGTCTAGCGGGGGTTCATCAGATACGCAGTATTTT. It yields the protein CSVEDWSSGGSSDTQYF.

The chain couples TRBV20-1 to TRBJ2-7; 12 bases align to TRBD2. V was clipped by 4 bases and J by 5 bases; unmatched bases: 12. Germline assignment: CDR1 DFQATT and CDR2 SNEGSKA (reference sequence). The CDR3 is 16 residues long. The chain's CDR3 is CSANGLAGRDVDEQYV. In DNA, the CDR3 is TGCAGTGCTAATGGACTAGCGGGGCGTGATGTGGACGAGCAGTACGTC.

The V call is TRBV7-8, the J call TRBJ2-6; D is unresolved. The germline V gene encodes CDR1 SGHVS and CDR2 FQNEAQ. The V and J ends lost 10 bases and 0 bases respectively, with 10 bases between them. This CDR3 spans 14 amino acids. The DNA for the CDR3 is TGTGCCACCAGTAAACCCTCTGGGGCCAACGTCCTGACTTTC. Protein sequence: CATSKPSGANVLTF.

The V and J genes are TRBV6-5 and TRBJ1-6; D unclear. CDR1 is MNHEY, CDR2 SVGAGI, per germline. V lost 7 bases and J 7 bases, leaving 11 bases between the germline ends. CDR3 length: 13 residues. The chain's CDR3 is CASMLIANSPLHF. The CDR3 DNA follows: TGTGCCAGCATGTTGATTGCCAATTCACCCCTCCACTTT.